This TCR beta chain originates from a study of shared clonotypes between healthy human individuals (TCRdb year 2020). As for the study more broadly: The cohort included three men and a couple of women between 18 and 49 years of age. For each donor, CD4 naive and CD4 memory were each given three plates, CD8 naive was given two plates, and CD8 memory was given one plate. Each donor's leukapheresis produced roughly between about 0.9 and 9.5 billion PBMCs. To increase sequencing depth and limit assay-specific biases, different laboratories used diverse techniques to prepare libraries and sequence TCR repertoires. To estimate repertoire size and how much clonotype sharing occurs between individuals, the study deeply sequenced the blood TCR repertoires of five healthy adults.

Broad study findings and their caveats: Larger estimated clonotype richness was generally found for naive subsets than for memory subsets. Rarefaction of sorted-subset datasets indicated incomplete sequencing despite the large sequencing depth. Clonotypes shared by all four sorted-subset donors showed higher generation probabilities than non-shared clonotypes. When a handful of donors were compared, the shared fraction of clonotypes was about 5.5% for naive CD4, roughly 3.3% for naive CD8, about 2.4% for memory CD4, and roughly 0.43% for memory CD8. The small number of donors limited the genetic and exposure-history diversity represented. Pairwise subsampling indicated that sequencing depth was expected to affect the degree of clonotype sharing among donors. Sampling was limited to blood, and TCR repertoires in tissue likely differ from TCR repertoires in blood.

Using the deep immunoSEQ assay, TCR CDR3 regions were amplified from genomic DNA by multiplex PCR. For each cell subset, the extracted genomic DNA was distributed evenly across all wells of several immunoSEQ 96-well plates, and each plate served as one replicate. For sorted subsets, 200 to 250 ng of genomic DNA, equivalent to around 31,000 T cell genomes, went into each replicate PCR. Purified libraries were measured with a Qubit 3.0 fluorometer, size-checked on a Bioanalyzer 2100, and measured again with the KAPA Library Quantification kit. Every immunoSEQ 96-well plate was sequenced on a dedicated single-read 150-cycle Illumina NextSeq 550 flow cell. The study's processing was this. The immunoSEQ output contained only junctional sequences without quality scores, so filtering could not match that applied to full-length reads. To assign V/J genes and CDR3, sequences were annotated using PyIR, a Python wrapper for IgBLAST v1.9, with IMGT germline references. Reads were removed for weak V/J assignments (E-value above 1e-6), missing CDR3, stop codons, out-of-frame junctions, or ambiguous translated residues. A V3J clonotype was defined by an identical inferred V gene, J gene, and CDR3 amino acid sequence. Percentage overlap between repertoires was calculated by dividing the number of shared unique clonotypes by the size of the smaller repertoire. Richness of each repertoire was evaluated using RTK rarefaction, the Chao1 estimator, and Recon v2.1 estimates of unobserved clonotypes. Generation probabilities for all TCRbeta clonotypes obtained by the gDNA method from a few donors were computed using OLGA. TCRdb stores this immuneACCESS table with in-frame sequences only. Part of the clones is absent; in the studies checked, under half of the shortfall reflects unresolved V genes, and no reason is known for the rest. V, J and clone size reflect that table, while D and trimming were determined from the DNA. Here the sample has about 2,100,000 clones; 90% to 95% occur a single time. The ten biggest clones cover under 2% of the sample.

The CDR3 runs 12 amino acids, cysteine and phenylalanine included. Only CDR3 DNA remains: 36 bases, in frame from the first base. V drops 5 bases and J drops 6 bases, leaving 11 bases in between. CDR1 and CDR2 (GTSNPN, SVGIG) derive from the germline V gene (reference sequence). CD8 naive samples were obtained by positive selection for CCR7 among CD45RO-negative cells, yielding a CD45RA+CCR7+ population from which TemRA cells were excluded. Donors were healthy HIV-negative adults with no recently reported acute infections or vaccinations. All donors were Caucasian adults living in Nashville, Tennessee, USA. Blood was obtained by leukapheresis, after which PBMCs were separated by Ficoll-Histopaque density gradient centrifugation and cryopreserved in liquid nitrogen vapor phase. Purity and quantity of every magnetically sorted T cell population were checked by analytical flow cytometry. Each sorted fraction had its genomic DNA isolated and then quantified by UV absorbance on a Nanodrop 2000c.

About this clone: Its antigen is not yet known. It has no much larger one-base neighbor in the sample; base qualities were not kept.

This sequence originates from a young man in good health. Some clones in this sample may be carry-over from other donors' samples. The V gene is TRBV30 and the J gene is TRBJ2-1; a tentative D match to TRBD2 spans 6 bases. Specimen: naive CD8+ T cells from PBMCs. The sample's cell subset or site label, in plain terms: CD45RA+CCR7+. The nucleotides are TGTGCCTGGGGGGGGTTAGGCAATGAGCAGTTCTTC. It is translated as CAWGGLGNEQFF.